The 5 T cell receptor beta chains reported below all come from one sample, sequenced in a study of naive and memory T cell subsets (dated by TCRdb to between 2016 and 2019). Library preparation employed UMI-ligation and nested PCR. Instrument used: Illumina MiSeq. To cover both TRBC1 and TRBC2, the beta constant-region primer consisted of an equimolar mix of two oligonucleotides. Four rounds of PCR were used to amplify ligated cDNA, with nested alpha and beta constant-region primers being used together with the SP2 primer. TCRdb reanalyzed the raw reads on its own, using fastp at Q25 for trimming and MiXCR for clone calling, and kept in-frame beta chains. Rows are unified per CDR3 protein, each entry keeping the most common DNA and genes. The table for this sample lists 100,000 to 150,000 distinct CDR3 sequences; about 36% of them were counted only once. Of the sample, 0.8% to 1% falls within the top ten clones.

Sample: central memory CD4+ T cells from blood. This specimen's cell subset or site label, interpreted: central memory, CD45RA- CD27+. The receptors shown here come from a human donor in good health.

This chain links TRBV12-5 with TRBJ2-1, with 7 bases fitting TRBD2. CDR3 size: 14 residues. Germline CDR1 is LGHNT and CDR2 is FRNRAP. J was trimmed by 0 bases and V by 9 bases; bases with no gene match: 5. CDR3 nucleotide sequence: TGTGCTAGCAGGGAGGGGAACTCCTACAATGAGCAGTTCTTC. It encodes CASREGNSYNEQFF.

This rearrangement joins TRBV28 to TRBJ1-5; a possible D gene is TRBD1 (5 bases). The CDR3 extends over 14 amino acids. CDR1 MDHEN and CDR2 SYDVKM come from the germline V gene. Trimming took 6 bases from V and 6 from J, leaving 15 bases between them. The CDR3 sequence is CASSQRGLRQPQHF. DNA for the CDR3: TGTGCCAGCAGCCAACGGGGCCTTCGTCAGCCCCAGCATTTT.

The chain uses TRBV20-1 and TRBJ1-2, with TRBD1 matching over 9 bases. With 3 bases clipped from V and 0 bases from J, the junction kept 5 bases outside the gene matches. Germline-derived CDR1 and CDR2 are DFQATT and SNEGSKA (reference sequence). This CDR3 spans 15 amino acids. The CDR3 is CSASGTGQANYGYTF. CDR3 sequence (DNA): TGCAGTGCTAGTGGGACAGGGCAAGCTAACTATGGCTACACCTTC.

The CDR3 is CASSYSLSGPGYEQYF. The CDR3 DNA follows: TGTGCCAGCAGTTACTCGCTATCCGGCCCCGGTTACGAGCAGTACTTC. The chain carries TRBV6-5 and TRBJ2-7; no clear D. The CDR3 sequence is 16 residues long. Trimming took 0 bases from V and 4 from J, leaving 16 bases between them. Germline CDR1 reads MNHEY; CDR2 reads SVGAGI.

The chain combines TRBV28 with TRBJ1-2; no clear D gene. Trimming removed 3 bases from V and 5 bases from J, with 16 bases in between. Per the germline V gene, CDR1 is MDHEN and CDR2 is SYDVKM. The CDR3 consists of 15 residues. The CDR3 DNA sequence: TGTGCCAGCAGTTTTATAAATCTAGGGCTTTATGGCTACACCTTC. Translated, it gives CASSFINLGLYGYTF.